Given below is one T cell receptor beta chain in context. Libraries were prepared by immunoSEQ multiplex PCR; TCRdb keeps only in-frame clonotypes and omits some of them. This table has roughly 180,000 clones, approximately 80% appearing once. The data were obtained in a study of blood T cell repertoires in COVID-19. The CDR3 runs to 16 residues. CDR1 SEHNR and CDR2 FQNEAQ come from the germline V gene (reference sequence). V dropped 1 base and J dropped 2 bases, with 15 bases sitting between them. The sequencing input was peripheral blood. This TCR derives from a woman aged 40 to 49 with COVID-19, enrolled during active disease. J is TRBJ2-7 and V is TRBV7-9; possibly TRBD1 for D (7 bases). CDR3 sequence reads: CASSLVLGRGAYEQYF. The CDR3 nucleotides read TGTGCCAGCAGCTTAGTACTGGGCAGGGGGGCCTACGAGCAGTACTTC.